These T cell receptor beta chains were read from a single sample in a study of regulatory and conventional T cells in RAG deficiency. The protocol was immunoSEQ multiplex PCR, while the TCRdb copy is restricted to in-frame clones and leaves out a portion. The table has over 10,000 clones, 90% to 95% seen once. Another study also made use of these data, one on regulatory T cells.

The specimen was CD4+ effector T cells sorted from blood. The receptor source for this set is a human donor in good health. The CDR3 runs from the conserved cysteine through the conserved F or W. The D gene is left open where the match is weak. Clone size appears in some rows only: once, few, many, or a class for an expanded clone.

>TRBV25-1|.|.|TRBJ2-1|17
TGTGCCAGCAGTGACTTGGCCCGTTTATCCTCCTACAATGAGCAGTTCTTC
CASSDLARLSSYNEQFF
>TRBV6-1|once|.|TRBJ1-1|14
TGTGCCAGCAGCCCCTCGGCTAGGAACACTGAAGCTTTCTTT
CASSPSARNTEAFF
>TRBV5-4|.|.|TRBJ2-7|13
TGTGCCAGCAGCTTACGACATTCCTACGAGCAGTACTTC
CASSLRHSYEQYF
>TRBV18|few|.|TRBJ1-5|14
TGTGCCAGCTCACCACAGGGGGGAAATCAGCCCCAGCATTTT
CASSPQGGNQPQHF
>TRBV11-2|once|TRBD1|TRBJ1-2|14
TGTGCCAGCAGCTCACAGGGGGCGCTGAGCGGCTACACCTTC
CASSSQGALSGYTF
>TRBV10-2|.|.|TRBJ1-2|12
TGCGCCAGCAGCGCAGGGGAGATGGGCTACACCTTC
CASSAGEMGYTF
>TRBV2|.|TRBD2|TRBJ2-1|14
TGTGCCAGGAAAGCGGGGGGCTCCTACAATGAGCAGTTCTTC
CARKAGGSYNEQFF
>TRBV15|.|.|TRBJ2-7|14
TGTGCCACCAGCAGAGATAGGGGCGGGTACGAGCAGTACTTC
CATSRDRGGYEQYF
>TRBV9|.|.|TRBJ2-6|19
TGTGCCAGCAGCGTAGGATCGGCGGGGCGTGGCTCTGGGGCCAACGTCCTGACTTTC
CASSVGSAGRGSGANVLTF
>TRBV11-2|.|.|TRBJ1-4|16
TGTGCCAGCAGCTTAGATCCCAGGGGTGGTTTAGAAAAACTGTTTTTT
CASSLDPRGGLEKLFF
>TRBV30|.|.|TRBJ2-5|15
TGTGCCTGGAGTGGTGGGGGTGTGGGGCAAGAGACCCAGTACTTC
CAWSGGGVGQETQYF
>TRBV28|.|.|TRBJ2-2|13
TGTGCCAGCACCTGGGGAAACACTGGGGAGCTGTTTTTT
CASTWGNTGELFF
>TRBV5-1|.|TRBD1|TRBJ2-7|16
TGCGCCAGCAGCCTCTCGGGACAGGGTGTCGTCTACGAGCAGTACTTC
CASSLSGQGVVYEQYF
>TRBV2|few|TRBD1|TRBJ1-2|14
TGTGCCAGCAGTGAGGGCAGGGGGGGGTATGGCTACACCTTC
CASSEGRGGYGYTF
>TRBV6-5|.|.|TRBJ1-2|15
TGTGCCAGCAGCCCACAGGGAGGGCAGCACTATGGCTACACCTTC
CASSPQGGQHYGYTF
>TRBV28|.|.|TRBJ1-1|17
TGTGCCAGCAACACCGGTGGATGGGGGGCCCTGAACACTGAAGCTTTCTTT
CASNTGGWGALNTEAFF
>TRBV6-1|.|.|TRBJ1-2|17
TGTGCCAGCAGTGTGGGAGCAGGTGTCGTGTCGCGAGGAGGTGGCACCTTC
CASSVGAGVVSRGGGTF
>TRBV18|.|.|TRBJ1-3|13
TGTGCCAGCTCACCACAGGGTGGAAACACCATATATTTT
CASSPQGGNTIYF
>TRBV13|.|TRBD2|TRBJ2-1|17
TGTGCCAGCAGCCATGGGGCAGGACTAGCGGGATACAATGAGCAGTTCTTC
CASSHGAGLAGYNEQFF
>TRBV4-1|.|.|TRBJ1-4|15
TGCGCCAGCAGCCAAGATCGGACGGCTTTAGAAAAACTGTTTTTT
CASSQDRTALEKLFF
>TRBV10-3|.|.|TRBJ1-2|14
TGTGCCATCAGTTCCGGGACGGACCTTCATGGCTACACCTTC
CAISSGTDLHGYTF
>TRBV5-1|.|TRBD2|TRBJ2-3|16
TGCGCCAGCAGCCCCCTAGCGGGAGGGAGCACAGATACGCAGTATTTT
CASSPLAGGSTDTQYF
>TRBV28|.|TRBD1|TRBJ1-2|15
TGTGCCAGCAGTGAAAGGGGACAGGGGGACTATGGCTACACCTTC
CASSERGQGDYGYTF
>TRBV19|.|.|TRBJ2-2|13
TGTGCCAGTAGTATAGATCAAGGCGGGGAGCTGTTTTTT
CASSIDQGGELFF
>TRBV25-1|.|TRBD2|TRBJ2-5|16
TGTGCCAGCAGTGAATCGGGGGGGCCCCGGAAAGAGACCCAGTACTTC
CASSESGGPRKETQYF
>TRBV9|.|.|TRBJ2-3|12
TGTGCCAGCAGCGTAGCTTCAGATACGCAGTATTTT
CASSVASDTQYF
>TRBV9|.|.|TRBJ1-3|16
TGTGCCAGCAGCGTGACAGGAATCGACTCTGGAAACACCATATATTTT
CASSVTGIDSGNTIYF
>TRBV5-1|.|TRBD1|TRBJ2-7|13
TGCGCCAGCAGGTCTCAGGGGGACGGCGAGCAGTACTTC
CASRSQGDGEQYF
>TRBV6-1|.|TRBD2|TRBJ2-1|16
TGTGCCAGCAGTGTAGGAGCGGGGGGCCTTAACAATGAGCAGTTCTTC
CASSVGAGGLNNEQFF
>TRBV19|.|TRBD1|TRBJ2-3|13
TGTGCCAGTAGTAGACAGGGCTCAGATACGCAGTATTTT
CASSRQGSDTQYF
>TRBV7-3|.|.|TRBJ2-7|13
TGTGCCAGCAGCCGGACGGGAGCTCACGAGCAGTACTTC
CASSRTGAHEQYF
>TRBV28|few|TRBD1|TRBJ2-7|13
TGTGCCAGCAGGACAGGGGCCCCCTACGAGCAGTACTTC
CASRTGAPYEQYF
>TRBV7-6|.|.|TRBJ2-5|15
TGTGCCAGCAGCGCGACGGGACCGGTCGGAGAGACCCAGTACTTC
CASSATGPVGETQYF
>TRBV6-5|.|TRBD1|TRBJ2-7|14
TGTGCCAGCAGTCGACAGGGCAGTTCCTACGAGCAGTACTTC
CASSRQGSSYEQYF
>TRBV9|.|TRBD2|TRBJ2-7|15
TGTGCCAGCAGCGTTAGCGGGAGCCGCTCCTACGAGCAGTACTTC
CASSVSGSRSYEQYF
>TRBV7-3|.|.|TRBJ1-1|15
TGTGCCAGCAGCTTGCGACCGGGACAGAACACTGAAGCTTTCTTT
CASSLRPGQNTEAFF
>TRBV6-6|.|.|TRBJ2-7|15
TGTGCCAGCAGTTACTCGACACAGGGAAGAAACGAGCAGTACTTC
CASSYSTQGRNEQYF
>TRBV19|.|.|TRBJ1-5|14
TGTGCCAGTAGTATGCCGGGGGGTGGTCAGCCCCAGCATTTT
CASSMPGGGQPQHF
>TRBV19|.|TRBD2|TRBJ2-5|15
TGTGCCAGTAGTATAGGCACTAGCGGCCAAGAGACCCAGTACTTC
CASSIGTSGQETQYF
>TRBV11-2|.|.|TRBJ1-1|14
TGTGCCAGCAGCTCGGGACGGACGAACACTGAAGCTTTCTTT
CASSSGRTNTEAFF
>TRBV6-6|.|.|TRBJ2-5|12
TGTGCCAGCAGTTGGCCACAAGAGACCCAGTACTTC
CASSWPQETQYF
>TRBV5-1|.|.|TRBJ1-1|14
TGCGCCAGCAGCTTGTTCGTTGAGAACACTGAAGCTTTCTTT
CASSLFVENTEAFF
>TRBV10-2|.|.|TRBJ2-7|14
TGCGCCAGCAGTGAAAACACGATTCGGAACGAGCAGTACTTC
CASSENTIRNEQYF
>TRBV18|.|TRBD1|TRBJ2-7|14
TGTGCCAGCTCCCTGGGACAGGGGACCTACGAGCAGTACTTC
CASSLGQGTYEQYF
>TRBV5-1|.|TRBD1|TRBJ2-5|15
TGCGCCAGCAGCTCACAGGGGTGGGGGCAAGAGACCCAGTACTTC
CASSSQGWGQETQYF
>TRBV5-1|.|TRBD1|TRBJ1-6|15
TGCGCCAGCAGCCGATCCGGGACAGGCGGTTCACCCCTCCACTTT
CASSRSGTGGSPLHF
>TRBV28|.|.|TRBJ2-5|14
TGTGCCAGCAGGACATACGGTAGCGATGAGACCCAGTACTTC
CASRTYGSDETQYF